This entry describes one T cell receptor (beta chain). There is no known antigen for this receptor. Per-nucleotide qualities are absent, and no much larger clonotype sits a single base away. The roughly 39 donors, aged roughly 6 to 95 years, were systemically healthy Caucasian individuals from Russia. Approximately 11 milliliters of peripheral blood were drawn from each donor into EDTA-treated Vacutainer tubes. PBMCs were isolated by Ficoll-Paque density-gradient centrifugation, with at least 6 million obtained per sample. Trizol reagent was used to extract total RNA from PBMCs, with at least 6 micrograms per sample. For every donor, an aliquot of PBMCs went through flow cytometry to measure the percentages of naive CD45RAhigh/CD27high T cells. The library was generated by 5' RACE. Sequencing relied on an Illumina HiSeq 2500. A second PCR of about 7 to 12 cycles was run with a J-beta primer mix and a sample-barcoded 5' primer. A template-switch 5' adaptor carrying 12 random nucleotides introduced a unique molecular identifier onto each TCR beta cDNA molecule. Each sample yielded at least 2.5 million CDR3-containing paired-end reads. All of the RNA was converted into first-strand cDNA using the Mint cDNA synthesis kit, with a TRBC-specific oligonucleotide serving as the primer. After uracil-DNA glycosylase treatment, a first 18-cycle PCR used universal primers M1SS and BC2_uni_R on all cDNA. The study's own analysis went as follows. For normalization, 1 million high-quality reads, each with a distinct molecular identifier, were randomly selected from each sample. Reads with shared molecular identifiers were discarded instead of being binned into consensus sequences. CDR3 identification, clonotype clustering and error correction used MiTCR with a Q25 quality threshold and the strictest error-elimination algorithm. A nonparametric unseen species model with Euler transformation was used to estimate a lower bound on total TCR beta diversity. The raw public data were reprocessed by TCRdb itself: fastp quality trimming at Q25, MiXCR clonotype calling, in-frame beta chains only. Each entry merges the rows of one CDR3 protein and shows their most common DNA and genes. These V and J calls are TCRdb output, not the study's own analysis. For this sample the table gives approximately 800,000 distinct CDR3 sequences, of which 25% were detected only once. Under 4.5% of the sample is taken by the ten largest.

Per the germline V gene (reference sequence), MNHNY is the CDR1 and SVGAGI is the CDR2. There are 16 amino acids in the CDR3, from cysteine to phenylalanine inclusive. Left in the record is the CDR3 DNA by itself, 48 bases read in frame from the first base. This entry comes from a study of blood T cells in healthy people across ages (dated by TCRdb to 2015 to 2017). About the investigation overall: In model experiments, roughly one uniquely barcoded TCR beta cDNA molecule per two T cells was captured by template switching. The study measured age-related changes in TCR beta repertoire diversity using deep sequencing normalized with unique cDNA molecular identifiers. Four age groups were formed from the donors: young (average about 15 years), middle-aged (approximately 41), aged (around 68) and long-lived (more than 75). Two additional independent replicas of 1 million unique cDNA reads from the same blood draw were analyzed for two donors (one aged 18 to 30 and one aged 80 or older).

Findings and caveats that apply to the study as a whole: Estimates of total diversity from one million sequenced T cells were regarded as lower bounds and underestimates. As age increased, observed TCR beta diversity per million T cells dropped in a roughly linear way, and a significant reduction was already evident by age 40. Conclusive comparison of naive and antigen-experienced compartments was prevented by the profiling of bulk unsorted PBMCs. Observed TCR beta diversity correlated strongly with the percentage of naive T cells measured by flow cytometry. The long-lived group showed more naive CD4+ T cells, fewer expanded clones and increased TCR diversity than the aged group, suggesting age selection. Because donor CMV infection status was unknown, age-related changes in expanded clonotypes were potentially confounded.

These same records also appear under a second study, on T cells of mothers and their children. As the second paper documents: The donors were nine systemically healthy Caucasian individuals, made up of three mothers and their six children. cDNA synthesis consumed the entire amount of extracted RNA, loaded at roughly 1.5 ug RNA in each 15 ul reaction. Sample barcodes and 2-4 random nucleotides were added via the M1S primer in the second PCR. More than 8 million TCR beta CDR3 reads were obtained from each mother, and about 3 million reads were obtained from each child. Thymic selection similarly shapes TCR recombination output in related and unrelated pairs, with minor effect from inherited differences. Normalized repertoire overlap was always found to be slightly, but never significantly, higher in related mother-child pairs than in unrelated mother-child pairs. With a sensitivity of approximately 100 clones per million clonotypes, no persistent microchimeric T cell clones were detected. To look for features that set related mother-child pairs apart from unrelated individuals, the researchers ran deep NGS to compare the TCR beta repertoires of mothers and children. On average, the children were roughly 10 +/- 4 years old, while the mothers were about 38 +/- 4 years old. After adapter ligation was performed with NEBNext reagents, the libraries were sequenced on an Illumina HiSeq 2000 with 100+100 nt paired-end reads. To avoid cross-contamination, the mother libraries and the child libraries were prepared a month apart and sequenced in separate runs. For each donor, between roughly 450,000 and 2,200,000 distinct TCR beta clonotypes were identified. Naive TCR beta clonotypes were estimated from low-frequency clonotypes matched to each donor's FACS-determined naive share, without sorting.

Sequenced material: blood. This sequence originates from a boy aged 5 to 17 in good health. Recombination joined TRBV6-6 with TRBJ2-5, and perhaps TRBD2 as D gene, on 6 matching bases. The J call may not be correct, given that the DNA end is closer to TRBJ2-1. In nucleotide form, the sequence is TGTGCCAGCAGTTACCCATCTGGAGGGGTGGGCAATGAGCAGTTCTTC. Translated, it reads CASSYPSGGVGNEQFF.